A selection of T cell receptor beta chains follows, all from one sample in a study of T cell responses to AZD1222 COVID-19 vaccine. The data were produced by immunoSEQ multiplex PCR, yet TCRdb's version contains in-frame clones alone and is incomplete. Of some 120,000 clones in the sample, 90% to 95% were seen once. The sequencing here drew on peripheral blood, taken on day 0 of AZD1222 vaccination. The receptors shown here come from an adult in good health. Both conserved end residues are part of each CDR3. Each record gives: CDR3 DNA, CDR3 protein, J gene, clone size, D gene, V gene. A D gene is named only where the DNA matches it firmly. Some rows have no size entry. The others give once, few or many, or a class for an expanded clone.

CDR3 DNA: TGTGCCAGCAGCCTCAAGGTGGAGATCGCTGGCTACACCTTC
CDR3 protein: CASSLKVEIAGYTF
J gene: TRBJ1-2
clone size: NA
D gene: NA
V gene: TRBV5-8

CDR3 DNA: TGTGCCAGCAGTTACTCGCCAGGGAGTCCTGGAAACACCATATATTTT
CDR3 protein: CASSYSPGSPGNTIYF
J gene: TRBJ1-3
clone size: NA
D gene: NA
V gene: TRBV6-5

CDR3 DNA: TGTGCCAGCAAGACCTTATCTGACGAGCAGTACTTC
CDR3 protein: CASKTLSDEQYF
J gene: TRBJ2-7
clone size: NA
D gene: NA
V gene: TRBV6-5

CDR3 DNA: TGTGCCAGCAGCTTCCTCCCAGCTAGCACAGGTACGCAGTATTTT
CDR3 protein: CASSFLPASTGTQYF
J gene: TRBJ2-3
clone size: NA
D gene: NA
V gene: TRBV7-2

CDR3 DNA: TGTGCCAGCAGAGCGGTGAGGGTAACCAAAAACATTCAGTACTTC
CDR3 protein: CASRAVRVTKNIQYF
J gene: TRBJ2-4
clone size: NA
D gene: NA
V gene: TRBV28

CDR3 DNA: TGTGCCAGCTCAATCAGGGGAGGACTAGCCAAAAACATTCAGTACTTC
CDR3 protein: CASSIRGGLAKNIQYF
J gene: TRBJ2-4
clone size: NA
D gene: NA
V gene: TRBV18

CDR3 DNA: TGTGCTAGTGGTTTGGGAGGCGGCACCGGGGAGCTGTTTTTT
CDR3 protein: CASGLGGGTGELFF
J gene: TRBJ2-2
clone size: NA
D gene: NA
V gene: TRBV12-5

CDR3 DNA: TGTGCCAGCAGCTCGACAGGGAATGGCTACACCTTC
CDR3 protein: CASSSTGNGYTF
J gene: TRBJ1-2
clone size: NA
D gene: TRBD1
V gene: TRBV7-3

CDR3 DNA: TGCGCCAGCAGCCAGGGGGACAGCTCCTACAATGAGCAGTTCTTC
CDR3 protein: CASSQGDSSYNEQFF
J gene: TRBJ2-1
clone size: NA
D gene: TRBD1
V gene: TRBV4-1

CDR3 DNA: TGTGCCAGCAGATGGACAGGGAACACTGAAGCTTTCTTT
CDR3 protein: CASRWTGNTEAFF
J gene: TRBJ1-1
clone size: NA
D gene: TRBD1
V gene: TRBV2

CDR3 DNA: TGTGCCAGCAGTTACCGGACTAGCGGGGGGGCCTCTACGCAGTATTTT
CDR3 protein: CASSYRTSGGASTQYF
J gene: TRBJ2-3
clone size: NA
D gene: TRBD2
V gene: TRBV6-5

CDR3 DNA: TGTGCCAGCAGCTTGCAGGGACGCACTTCCTACCAAGAGACCCAGTACTTC
CDR3 protein: CASSLQGRTSYQETQYF
J gene: TRBJ2-5
clone size: NA
D gene: NA
V gene: TRBV5-4

CDR3 DNA: TGTGCCAGTAGTGACCGACGGGTACTGTTTTTT
CDR3 protein: CASSDRRVLFF
J gene: TRBJ1-4
clone size: NA
D gene: NA
V gene: TRBV19

CDR3 DNA: TGTGCCAGCAGCGTAGGGGCGGGGTTGAACACTGAAGCTTTCTTT
CDR3 protein: CASSVGAGLNTEAFF
J gene: TRBJ1-1
clone size: NA
D gene: NA
V gene: TRBV9

CDR3 DNA: TGTGCCAGCAGTTTACGAGGGACGAACACTGAAGCTTTCTTT
CDR3 protein: CASSLRGTNTEAFF
J gene: TRBJ1-1
clone size: NA
D gene: NA
V gene: TRBV28

CDR3 DNA: TGCGCCAGCAGCCAAGAGAGGTTGCAGTATAGCAATCAGCCCCAGCATTTT
CDR3 protein: CASSQERLQYSNQPQHF
J gene: TRBJ1-5
clone size: once
D gene: NA
V gene: TRBV4-3

CDR3 DNA: TGTGCCAGCAGCTTATCCGGGGGGGCAGATACGCAGTATTTT
CDR3 protein: CASSLSGGADTQYF
J gene: TRBJ2-3
clone size: NA
D gene: TRBD2
V gene: TRBV11-3

CDR3 DNA: TGTGCCAGCAGTTACTCCGGACTACTTAATGAAAAACTGTTTTTT
CDR3 protein: CASSYSGLLNEKLFF
J gene: TRBJ1-4
clone size: NA
D gene: NA
V gene: TRBV6-5

CDR3 DNA: TGTGCCAGCAAAGGGCGCAATCAGCCCCAGCATTTT
CDR3 protein: CASKGRNQPQHF
J gene: TRBJ1-5
clone size: NA
D gene: NA
V gene: TRBV6-5

CDR3 DNA: TGTGCCAGCAGCCAAGACCCCCCGTCACAGGGATACGCCCAGCATTTT
CDR3 protein: CASSQDPPSQGYAQHF
J gene: TRBJ1-5
clone size: NA
D gene: NA
V gene: TRBV3-1/TRBV3-2

CDR3 DNA: TGTGCCAGTAGTGGGATTAACTATGGCTACACCTTC
CDR3 protein: CASSGINYGYTF
J gene: TRBJ1-2
clone size: NA
D gene: NA
V gene: TRBV19